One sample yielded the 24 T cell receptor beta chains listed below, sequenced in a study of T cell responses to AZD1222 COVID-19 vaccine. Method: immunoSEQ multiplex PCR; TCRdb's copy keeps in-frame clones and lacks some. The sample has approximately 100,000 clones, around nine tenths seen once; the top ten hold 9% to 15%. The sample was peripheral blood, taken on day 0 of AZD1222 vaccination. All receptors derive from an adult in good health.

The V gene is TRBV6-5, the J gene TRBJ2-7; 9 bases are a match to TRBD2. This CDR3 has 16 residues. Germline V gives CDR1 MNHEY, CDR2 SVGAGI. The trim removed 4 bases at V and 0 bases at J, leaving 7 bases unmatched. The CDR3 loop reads CASSLSLAGSSYEQYF. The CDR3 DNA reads TGTGCCAGCAGTTTATCGCTAGCGGGGAGCTCCTACGAGCAGTACTTC.

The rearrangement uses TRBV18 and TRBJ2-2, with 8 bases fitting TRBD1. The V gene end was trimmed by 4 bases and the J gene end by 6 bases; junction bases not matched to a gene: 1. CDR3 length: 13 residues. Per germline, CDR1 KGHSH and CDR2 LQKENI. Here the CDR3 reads CASSQTGAGELFF. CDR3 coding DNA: TGTGCCAGCTCACAGACAGGGGCCGGGGAGCTGTTTTTT.

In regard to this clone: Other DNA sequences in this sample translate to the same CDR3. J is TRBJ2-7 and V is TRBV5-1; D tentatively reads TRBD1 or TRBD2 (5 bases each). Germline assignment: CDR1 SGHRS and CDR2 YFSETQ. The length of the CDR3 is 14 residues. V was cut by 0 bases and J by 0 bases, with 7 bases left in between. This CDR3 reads CASSLVGGSYEQYF. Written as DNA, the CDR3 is TGCGCCAGCAGCTTGGTTGGGGGCTCCTACGAGCAGTACTTC.

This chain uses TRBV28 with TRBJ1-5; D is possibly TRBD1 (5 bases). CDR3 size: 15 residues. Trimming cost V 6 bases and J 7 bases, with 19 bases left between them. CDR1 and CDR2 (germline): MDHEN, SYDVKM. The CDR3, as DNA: TGTGCCAGCAGCTTTCTCAGGGCAGGTGGACAGCCCCAGCATTTT. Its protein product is CASSFLRAGGQPQHF.

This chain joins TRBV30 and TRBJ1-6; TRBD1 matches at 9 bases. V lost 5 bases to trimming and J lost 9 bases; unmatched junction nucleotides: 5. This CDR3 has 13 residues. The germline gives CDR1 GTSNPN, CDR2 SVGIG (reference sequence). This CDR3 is CAWGRDRASPLHF. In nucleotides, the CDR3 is TGTGCCTGGGGCCGGGACAGGGCTTCACCCCTCCACTTT. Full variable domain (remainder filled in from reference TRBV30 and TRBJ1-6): SQTIHQWPATLVQPVGSPLSLECTVEGTSNPNLYWYRQAAGRGLQLLFYSVGIGQISSEVPQNLSASRPQDRQFILSSKKLLLSDSGFYLCAWGRDRASPLHFGNGTRLTVT.

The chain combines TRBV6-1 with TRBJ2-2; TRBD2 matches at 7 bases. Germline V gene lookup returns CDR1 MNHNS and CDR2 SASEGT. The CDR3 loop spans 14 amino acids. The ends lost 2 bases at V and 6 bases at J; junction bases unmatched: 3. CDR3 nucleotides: TGTGCCAGCAGTGAAAATCGGGGGGCCGGGGAGCTGTTTTTT. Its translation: CASSENRGAGELFF.

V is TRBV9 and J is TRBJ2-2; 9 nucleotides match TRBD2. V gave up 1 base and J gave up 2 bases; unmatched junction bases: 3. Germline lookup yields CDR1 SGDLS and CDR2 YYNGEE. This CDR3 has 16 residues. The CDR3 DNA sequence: TGTGCCAGCAGCGTACTAGCGGGAACTAACACCGGGGAGCTGTTTTTT. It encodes CASSVLAGTNTGELFF.

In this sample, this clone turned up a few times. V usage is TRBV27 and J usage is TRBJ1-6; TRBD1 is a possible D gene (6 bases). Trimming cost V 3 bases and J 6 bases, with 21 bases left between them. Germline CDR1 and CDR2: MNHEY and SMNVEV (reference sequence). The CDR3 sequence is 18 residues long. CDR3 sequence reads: CASSLGPRGGRSNSPLHF. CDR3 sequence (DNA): TGTGCCAGCAGTTTGGGCCCACGGGGGGGGCGTAGTAATTCACCCCTCCACTTT.

The CDR3 sequence is CASIPPRGYEQYF. CDR3 nucleotides: TGTGCCAGCATCCCTCCCCGGGGCTACGAGCAGTACTTC. V gene TRBV6-2 or TRBV6-3 combines with J gene TRBJ2-7, with a possible D match to TRBD2 (5 bases). Germline values: CDR1 MNHEY, CDR2 SVGEGT. Trimming pared 7 bases from V and 3 bases from J, leaving 13 bases between. CDR3 length equals 13 residues.

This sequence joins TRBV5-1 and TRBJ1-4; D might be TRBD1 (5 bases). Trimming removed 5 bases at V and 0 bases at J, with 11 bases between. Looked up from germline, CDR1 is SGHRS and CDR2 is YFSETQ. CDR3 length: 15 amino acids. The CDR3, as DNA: TGCGCCAGCAGTCGCGACAGTTCAACTAATGAAAAACTGTTTTTT. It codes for CASSRDSSTNEKLFF.

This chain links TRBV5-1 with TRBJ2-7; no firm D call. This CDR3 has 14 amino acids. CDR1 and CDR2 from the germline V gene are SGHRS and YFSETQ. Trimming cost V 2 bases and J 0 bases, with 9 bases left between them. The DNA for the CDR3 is TGCGCCAGCAGCTTTGGTAGGTACTCCTACGAGCAGTACTTC. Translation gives CASSFGRYSYEQYF. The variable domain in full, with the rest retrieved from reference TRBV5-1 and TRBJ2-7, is KAGVTQTPRYLIKTRGQQVTLSCSPISGHRSVSWYQQTPGQGLQFLFEYFSETQRNKGNFPGRFSGRQFSNSRSEMNVSTLELGDSALYLCASSFGRYSYEQYFGPGTRLTVT.

The CDR3 region has the DNA TGTGCCAGCTCACCAGAGAAACTAGCCAAAAACATTCAGTACTTC. Translation gives CASSPEKLAKNIQYF. The chain is built from TRBV18 and TRBJ2-4, with D uncertain. Trimming removed 2 bases from V and 0 bases from J, with 8 bases in between. CDR1 and CDR2 (germline): KGHSH, LQKENI. This CDR3 is 15 amino acids long. Full variable domain (missing parts from reference TRBV18 and TRBJ2-4): NAGVMQNPRHLVRRRGQEARLRCSPMKGHSHVYWYRQLPEEGLKFMVYLQKENIIDESGMPKERFSAEFPKEGPSILRIQQVVRGDSAAYFCASSPEKLAKNIQYFGAGTRLSVL.

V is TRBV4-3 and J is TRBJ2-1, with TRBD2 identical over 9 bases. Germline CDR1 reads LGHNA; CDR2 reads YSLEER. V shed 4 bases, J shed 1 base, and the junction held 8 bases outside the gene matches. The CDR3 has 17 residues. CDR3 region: CASSRGRAGGSYNEQFF. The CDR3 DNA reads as TGCGCCAGCAGCCGGGGCCGAGCGGGAGGTTCCTACAATGAGCAGTTCTTC.

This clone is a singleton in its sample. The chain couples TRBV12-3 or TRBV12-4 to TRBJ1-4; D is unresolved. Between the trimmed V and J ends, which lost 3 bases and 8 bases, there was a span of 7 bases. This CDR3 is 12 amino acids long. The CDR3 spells CASSFNGEKLFF. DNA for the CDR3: TGTGCCAGCAGTTTCAACGGGGAAAAACTGTTTTTT.

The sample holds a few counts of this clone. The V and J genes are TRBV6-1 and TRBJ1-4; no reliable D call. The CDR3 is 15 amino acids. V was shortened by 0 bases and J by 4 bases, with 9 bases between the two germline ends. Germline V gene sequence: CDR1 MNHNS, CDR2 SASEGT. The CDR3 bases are TGTGCCAGCAGTGAAGCGACCCAGGTTAATGAAAAACTGTTTTTT. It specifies CASSEATQVNEKLFF.

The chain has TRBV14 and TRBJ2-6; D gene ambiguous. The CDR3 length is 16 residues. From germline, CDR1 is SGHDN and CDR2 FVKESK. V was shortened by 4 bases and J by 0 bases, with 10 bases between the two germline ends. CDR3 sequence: CASSRVLGSGANVLTF. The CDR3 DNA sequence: TGTGCCAGCAGCCGAGTCCTTGGCTCTGGGGCCAACGTCCTGACTTTC.

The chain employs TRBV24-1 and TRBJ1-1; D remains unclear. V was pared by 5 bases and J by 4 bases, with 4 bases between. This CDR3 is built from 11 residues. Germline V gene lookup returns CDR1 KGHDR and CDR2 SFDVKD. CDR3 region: CATSGGTEAFF. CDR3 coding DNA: TGTGCCACCAGTGGGGGCACTGAAGCTTTCTTT.

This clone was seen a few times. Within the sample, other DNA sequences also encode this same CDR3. CDR3: CASSLGSGSSYNEQFF. The CDR3 coding sequence is TGTGCCAGCAGCTTGGGATCGGGTAGCTCCTACAATGAGCAGTTCTTC. J is TRBJ2-1 and V is TRBV5-6, with D hard to call. V shed 0 bases and J shed 0 bases, with 10 bases lying between them. Germline CDR1 reads SGHDT; CDR2 reads YYEEEE. This CDR3 comprises 16 residues.

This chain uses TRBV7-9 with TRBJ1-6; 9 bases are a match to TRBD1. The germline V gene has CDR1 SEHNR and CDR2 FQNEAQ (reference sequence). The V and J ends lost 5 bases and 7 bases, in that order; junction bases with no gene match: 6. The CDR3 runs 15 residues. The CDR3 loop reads CASSPPGTGNSPLHF. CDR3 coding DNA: TGTGCCAGCAGCCCCCCCGGGACAGGGAATTCACCCCTCCACTTT.

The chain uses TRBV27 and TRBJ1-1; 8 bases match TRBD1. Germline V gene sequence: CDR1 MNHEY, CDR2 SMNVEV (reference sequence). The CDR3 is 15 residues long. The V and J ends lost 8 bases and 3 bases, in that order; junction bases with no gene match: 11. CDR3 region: CASGPVTGAYTEAFF. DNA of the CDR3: TGTGCCAGCGGACCCGTGACAGGGGCATACACTGAAGCTTTCTTT.

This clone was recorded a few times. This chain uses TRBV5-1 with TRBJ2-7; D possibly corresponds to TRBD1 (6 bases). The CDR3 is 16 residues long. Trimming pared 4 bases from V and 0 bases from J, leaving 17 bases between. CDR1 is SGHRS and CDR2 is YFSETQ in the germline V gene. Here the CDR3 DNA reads TGCGCCAGCAGCGACCGGACAGTCTCGAGCTCCTACGAGCAGTACTTC. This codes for CASSDRTVSSSYEQYF.

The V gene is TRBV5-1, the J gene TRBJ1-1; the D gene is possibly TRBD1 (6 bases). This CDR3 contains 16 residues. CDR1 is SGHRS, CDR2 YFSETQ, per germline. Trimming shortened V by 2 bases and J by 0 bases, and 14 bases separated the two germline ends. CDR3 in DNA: TGCGCCAGCAGCTTCGGGGACAACGTTATGAACACTGAAGCTTTCTTT. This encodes CASSFGDNVMNTEAFF.

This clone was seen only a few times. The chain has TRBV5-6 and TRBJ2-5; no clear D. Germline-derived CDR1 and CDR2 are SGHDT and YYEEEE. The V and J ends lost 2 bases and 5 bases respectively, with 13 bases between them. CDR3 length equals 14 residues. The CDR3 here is CASSFSSFLETQYF. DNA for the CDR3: TGTGCCAGCAGCTTTTCCTCCTTTTTGGAGACCCAGTACTTC.

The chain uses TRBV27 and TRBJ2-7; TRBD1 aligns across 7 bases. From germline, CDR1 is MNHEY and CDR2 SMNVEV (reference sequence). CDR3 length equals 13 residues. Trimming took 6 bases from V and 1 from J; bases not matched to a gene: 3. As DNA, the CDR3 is TGTGCCAGCAGCAGGGGACAGTCCTACGAGCAGTACTTC. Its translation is CASSRGQSYEQYF.